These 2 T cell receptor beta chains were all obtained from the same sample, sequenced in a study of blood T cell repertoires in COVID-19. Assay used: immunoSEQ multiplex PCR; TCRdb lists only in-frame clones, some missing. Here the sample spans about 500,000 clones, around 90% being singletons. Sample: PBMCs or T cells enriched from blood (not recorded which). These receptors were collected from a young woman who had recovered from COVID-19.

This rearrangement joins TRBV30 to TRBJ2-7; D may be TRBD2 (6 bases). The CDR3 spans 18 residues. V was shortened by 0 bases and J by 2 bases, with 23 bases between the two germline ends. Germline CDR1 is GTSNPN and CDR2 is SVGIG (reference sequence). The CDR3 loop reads CAWSVLLMGTDFAYEQYF. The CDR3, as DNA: TGTGCCTGGAGTGTACTTCTAATGGGGACTGACTTTGCCTACGAGCAGTACTTC.

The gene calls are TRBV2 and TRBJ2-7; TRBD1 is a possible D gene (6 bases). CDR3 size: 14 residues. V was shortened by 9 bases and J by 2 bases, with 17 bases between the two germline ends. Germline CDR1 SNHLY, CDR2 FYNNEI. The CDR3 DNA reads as TGTGCCAGTAAGCCTTCAGGGGTCACCTACGAGCAGTACTTC. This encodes CASKPSGVTYEQYF.